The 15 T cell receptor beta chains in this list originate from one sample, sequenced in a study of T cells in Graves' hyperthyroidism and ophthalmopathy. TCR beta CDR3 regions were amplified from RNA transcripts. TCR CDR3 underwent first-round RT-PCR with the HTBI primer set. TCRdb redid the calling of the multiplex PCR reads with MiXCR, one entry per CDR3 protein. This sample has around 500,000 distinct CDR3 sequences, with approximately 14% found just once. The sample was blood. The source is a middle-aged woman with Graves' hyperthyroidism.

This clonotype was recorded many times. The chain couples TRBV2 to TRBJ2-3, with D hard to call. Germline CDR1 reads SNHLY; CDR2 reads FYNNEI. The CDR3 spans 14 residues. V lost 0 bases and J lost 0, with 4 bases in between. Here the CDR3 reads CASSEARSTDTQYF. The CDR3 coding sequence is TGTGCCAGCAGTGAAGCGAGGAGCACAGATACGCAGTATTTT.

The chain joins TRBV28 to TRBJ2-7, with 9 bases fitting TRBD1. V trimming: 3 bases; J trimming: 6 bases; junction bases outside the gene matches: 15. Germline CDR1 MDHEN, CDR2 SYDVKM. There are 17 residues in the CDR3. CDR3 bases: TGTGCCAGCAGTTTGACGAGCCCGGGACAGGGATCGGGCGAGCAGTACTTC. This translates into CASSLTSPGQGSGEQYF.

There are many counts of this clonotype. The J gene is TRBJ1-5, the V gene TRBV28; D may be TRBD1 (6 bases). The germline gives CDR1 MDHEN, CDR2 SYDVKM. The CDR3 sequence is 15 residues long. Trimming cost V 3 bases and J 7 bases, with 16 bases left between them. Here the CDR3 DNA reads TGTGCCAGCAGTTTCGAAGGGGGAGCGGAGCAGCCCCAGCATTTT. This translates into CASSFEGGAEQPQHF.

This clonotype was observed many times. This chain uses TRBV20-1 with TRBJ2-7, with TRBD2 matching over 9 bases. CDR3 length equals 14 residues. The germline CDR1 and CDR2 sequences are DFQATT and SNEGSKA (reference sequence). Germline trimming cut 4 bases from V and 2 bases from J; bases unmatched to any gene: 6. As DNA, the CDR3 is TGCAGTGCTATTCTAGCGGGACCAACCTACGAGCAGTACTTC. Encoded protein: CSAILAGPTYEQYF.

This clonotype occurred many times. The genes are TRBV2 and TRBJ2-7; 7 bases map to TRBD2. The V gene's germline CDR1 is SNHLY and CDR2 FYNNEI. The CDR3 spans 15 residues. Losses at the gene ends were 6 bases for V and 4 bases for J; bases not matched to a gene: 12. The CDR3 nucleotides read TGTGCCAGCAGGCCCTCGCTAGCGGAGTTGTACGAGCAGTACTTC. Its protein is CASRPSLAELYEQYF.

As DNA, the CDR3 is TGTGCCACTACTAGCGAGCCTTCCTACAATGAGCAGTTCTTC. Encoded protein: CATTSEPSYNEQFF. This sequence joins TRBV19 and TRBJ2-1, with 7 bases identical to TRBD2. J lost 1 base, V lost 10 bases, and 7 bases had no gene match. Germline CDR1 is LNHDA and CDR2 is SQIVND (reference sequence). The CDR3 has 14 residues.

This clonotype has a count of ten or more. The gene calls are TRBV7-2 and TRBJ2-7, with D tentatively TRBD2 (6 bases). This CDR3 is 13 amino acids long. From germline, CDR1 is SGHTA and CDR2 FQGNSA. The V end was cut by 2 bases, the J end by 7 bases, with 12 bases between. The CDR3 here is CASSLNTAGEQYF. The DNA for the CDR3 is TGTGCCAGCAGCTTAAACACCGCGGGGGAGCAGTACTTC.

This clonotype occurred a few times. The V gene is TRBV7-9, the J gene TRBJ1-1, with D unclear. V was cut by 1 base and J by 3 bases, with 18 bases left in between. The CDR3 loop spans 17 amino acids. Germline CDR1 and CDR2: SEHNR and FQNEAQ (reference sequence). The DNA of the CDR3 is TGTGCCAGCAGCTTAGAGTTACCGGGGAGGAGGGACACTGAAGCTTTCTTT. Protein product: CASSLELPGRRDTEAFF.

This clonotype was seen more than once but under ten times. The CDR3 sequence is CSVVASTDTQYF. The DNA for the CDR3 is TGCAGCGTTGTCGCTAGCACAGATACGCAGTATTTT. The chain is built from TRBV29-1 and TRBJ2-3; D is unresolved. The V end was cut by 4 bases, the J end by 0 bases, with 5 bases between. The germline V gene encodes CDR1 SQVTM and CDR2 ANQGSEA. The CDR3 is 12 amino acids.

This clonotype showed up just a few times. The CDR3 DNA sequence: TGTGCCAGCAGAACCGGGATGACAGATACGCAGTATTTT. Protein product: CASRTGMTDTQYF. The V call is TRBV6-2 or TRBV6-3, the J call TRBJ2-3; D might be TRBD2 (5 bases). The V gene lost 6 bases and the J gene lost 3 bases, with 10 bases spanning the gap. Germline V gene lookup returns CDR1 MNHEY and CDR2 SVGEGT. The CDR3 runs 13 residues.

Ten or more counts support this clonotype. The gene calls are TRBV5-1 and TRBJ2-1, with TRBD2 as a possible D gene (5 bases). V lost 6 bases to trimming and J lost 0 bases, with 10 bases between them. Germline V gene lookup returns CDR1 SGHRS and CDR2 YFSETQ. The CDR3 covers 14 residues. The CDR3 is CASKRDSSYNEQFF. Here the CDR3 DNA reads TGCGCCAGCAAACGGGATAGCTCCTACAATGAGCAGTTCTTC.

CDR3 DNA: TGTGCCAGCAGCTCGGGACCCACTGAACAGTTCTTC. This gives the protein CASSSGPTEQFF. V and J are TRBV7-9 and TRBJ2-1; D may correspond to TRBD1 or TRBD2 (5 bases each). The germline V gene encodes CDR1 SEHNR and CDR2 FQNEAQ (reference sequence). The CDR3 runs 12 residues. V was trimmed by 4 bases and J by 13 bases, leaving 14 bases between them.

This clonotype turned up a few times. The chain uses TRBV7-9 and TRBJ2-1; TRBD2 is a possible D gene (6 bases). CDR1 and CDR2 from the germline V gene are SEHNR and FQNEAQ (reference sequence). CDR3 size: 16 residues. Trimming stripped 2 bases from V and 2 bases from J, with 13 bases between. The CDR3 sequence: CASSLSLAPAYNEQFF. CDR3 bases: TGTGCCAGCAGCTTATCACTAGCACCTGCCTACAATGAGCAGTTCTTC.

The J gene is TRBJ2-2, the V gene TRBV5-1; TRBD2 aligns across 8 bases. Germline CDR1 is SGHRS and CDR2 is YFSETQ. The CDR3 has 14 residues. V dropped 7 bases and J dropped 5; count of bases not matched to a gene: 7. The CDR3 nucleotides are TGCGCCAGCCAGCAGCGGGAGAGTACCGGGGAGCTGTTTTTT. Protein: CASQQRESTGELFF. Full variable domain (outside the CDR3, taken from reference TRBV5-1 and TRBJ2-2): KAGVTQTPRYLIKTRGQQVTLSCSPISGHRSVSWYQQTPGQGLQFLFEYFSETQRNKGNFPGRFSGRQFSNSRSEMNVSTLELGDSALYLCASQQRESTGELFFGEGSRLTVL.

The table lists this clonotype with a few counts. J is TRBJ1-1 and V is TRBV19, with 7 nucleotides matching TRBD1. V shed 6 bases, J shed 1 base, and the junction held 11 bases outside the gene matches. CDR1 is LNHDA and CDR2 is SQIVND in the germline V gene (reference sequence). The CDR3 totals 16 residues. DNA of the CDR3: TGTGCCAGTAGGAACCCTGCGGGACAGACGAACACTGAAGCTTTCTTT. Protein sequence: CASRNPAGQTNTEAFF.